Below, 7 T cell receptor beta chains from the same sample are listed, as sequenced in a study of blood T cell repertoires in COVID-19. Profiling relied on immunoSEQ multiplex PCR, and the TCRdb table lists in-frame clones only, not all of them. Found here are about 130,000 clones, nearly 70% of them singletons; the top ten hold approximately 2%. The sequencing sample was made of peripheral blood. The receptors originated from a woman between 65 and 79 years old with acute or convalescent COVID-19.

This clone was recorded once. The chain couples TRBV15 to TRBJ2-5; possibly TRBD2 for D (5 bases). CDR1 is LNHNV, CDR2 YYDKDF, per germline (reference sequence). The CDR3 extends over 12 amino acids. Trimming removed 11 bases from V and 1 base from J, with 11 bases in between. CDR3 nucleotides: TGTGCCGCGGGTTTGGGCCAAGAGACCCAGTACTTC. Amino acid sequence: CAAGLGQETQYF.

This rearrangement joins TRBV28 to TRBJ1-5; no firm D call. Germline V gives CDR1 MDHEN, CDR2 SYDVKM. The V end was cut by 7 bases, the J end by 11 bases, with 15 bases between. The CDR3 is made up of 12 amino acids. CDR3 bases: TGTGCCAGCAAAAGCAATCGAGGGTCCCAGCATTTT. Translated, it gives CASKSNRGSQHF.

This clone occurred a few times. The chain employs TRBV30 and TRBJ2-1, with 9 bases lining up with TRBD2. The V gene end was trimmed by 4 bases and the J gene end by 0 bases; junction bases not matched to a gene: 7. The CDR3 loop spans 16 amino acids. The germline CDR1 and CDR2 sequences are GTSNPN and SVGIG (reference sequence). The CDR3 DNA reads as TGTGCCTGGAAACTAGCGGGCCCGAGCTCCTACAATGAGCAGTTCTTC. Translation: CAWKLAGPSSYNEQFF.

V gene TRBV2 combines with J gene TRBJ1-3, with D perhaps TRBD1 (5 bases). V was shortened by 1 base and J by 9 bases, with 10 bases between the two germline ends. Germline assignment: CDR1 SNHLY and CDR2 FYNNEI. This CDR3 region has 13 residues. The CDR3 coding sequence is TGTGCCAGCAGTGAAGTCAGGGCAGCCACCATATATTTT. Translation gives CASSEVRAATIYF.

The chain couples TRBV19 to TRBJ1-2; 10 bases match TRBD1. Germline assignment: CDR1 LNHDA and CDR2 SQIVND (reference sequence). The trim removed 5 bases at V and 7 bases at J, leaving 4 bases unmatched. The CDR3 has 13 residues. CDR3 region: CASSLGQGGGYTF. The CDR3 nucleotides read TGTGCCAGTAGTCTTGGACAGGGGGGTGGCTACACCTTC.

This clone was picked up one time. CDR3 DNA: TGTGCTAGTGGTGGACAGGGGGCGCGGGGTCAGCCCCAGCATTTT. It translates to CASGGQGARGQPQHF. The chain recombines TRBV12-5 with TRBJ1-5, with 11 bases aligning to TRBD1. Germline CDR1 reads LGHNT; CDR2 reads FRNRAP. V trimming: 5 bases; J trimming: 6 bases; junction bases outside the gene matches: 6. The CDR3 is 15 residues long.

V and J are TRBV6-5 and TRBJ2-5, with 8 bases lining up with TRBD1. Germline lookup yields CDR1 MNHEY and CDR2 SVGAGI. This CDR3 is 16 amino acids long. The junction had 11 bases not matched to a gene; V was cut back by 1 base and J by 7 bases. CDR3 sequence reads: CASSYFQGADIGTQYF. The CDR3 DNA reads TGTGCCAGCAGTTACTTCCAGGGGGCCGACATTGGGACCCAGTACTTC.